The rows below give T cell receptor beta chains drawn from one sample of a study of blood T cell repertoires in COVID-19. Assay used: immunoSEQ multiplex PCR; TCRdb lists only in-frame clones, some missing. The sample has roughly 200,000 clones, about nine tenths seen once. The sequencing input was peripheral blood. Receptors originate from a man aged 18-30 years with active or convalescent COVID-19. Each CDR3 is given with its conserved first and last residue. The order of the fields is CDR3 length, V gene, CDR3 protein.

15,TRBV6-5,CASSPLWGGNNEQFF
17,TRBV5-1,CASSLAYSGVRTDTQYF
16,TRBV5-1,CASSLDAGENTGELFF
14,TRBV7-9,CASSGRGSGNTIYF
14,TRBV7-9,CASSFSSGSDEQFF
15,TRBV21-1,CASRDPGTGGDGYTF
15,TRBV11-2,CASSLAGQSQETQYF
18,TRBV11-2,CASSRTGTGVSSTDTQYF
16,TRBV18,CASSPPGQEYNEKLFF
13,TRBV30,CAWSVSGNYGYTF
15,TRBV4-1,CASSFSRDRAYEQYF
17,TRBV2,CASSEQPPRVMNTEAFF
17,TRBV6-6,CASSLTWTSAGTSPLHF
14,TRBV30,CAWSLGQGVEGYTF
16,TRBV15,CATSGGQGVGNTEAFF
13,TRBV5-1,CASSYDRNTEAFF
19,TRBV6-1,CASSERPGLAGGRPDTQYF
14,TRBV7-8,CASSAFGQVYGYTF
15,TRBV18,CASSPAQGSGNTIYF
15,TRBV5-4,CASSLLAEGNNEQFF
16,TRBV7-9,CASSLGGASYNSPLHF
15,TRBV7-9,CASSLWAELNTEAFF
15,TRBV7-9,CASSAREVPFNEQFF